The text below deals with one T cell receptor (beta chain). Data came from immunoSEQ multiplex PCR; TCRdb stores just in-frame clones and leaves some out. This table holds roughly 250,000 clones, approximately 83% found once. This sample was taken from a study of blood T cell repertoires in COVID-19. Germline lookup yields CDR1 SGHRS and CDR2 YFSETQ. The CDR3 has 14 amino acids. V shed 5 bases and J shed 0 bases, with 10 bases lying between them. What was sequenced was PBMCs or T cells enriched from blood (not recorded which). This clonotype originated in a woman in her forties or fifties who had recovered from COVID-19. The rearrangement uses TRBV5-1 and TRBJ2-3, with a tentative D call TRBD2 (5 bases). The CDR3 DNA reads TGCGCCAGCAGGGATGGAGGAAGCACAGATACGCAGTATTTT. This sequence encodes CASRDGGSTDTQYF.